This T cell receptor beta chain originates from a study of Tregs in tolerant kidney transplant recipients. With respect to this clone: The antigen is undetermined.

The CDR3 runs to 14 residues. Trimming cost V 0 bases and J 7 bases, with 13 bases left between them. The germline CDR1 and CDR2 sequences are SGDLS and YYNGEE. Unstimulated Tregs (CD4+CD25+CD127-) and CD4+CD25- non-Tregs were sorted from PBMCs. This table comes from immunoSEQ multiplex PCR, and its TCRdb copy is limited to in-frame clones, with some not included. In the table there are tens of thousands of clones, 80% to 85% of which are singletons. Findings and caveats of the study: Biological reproducibility was not directly addressed, but technical replication error appeared minimal. Tregs expanded with activated donor B cells seemed most donor-specific.

This sequence originates from a human donor in good health. V is TRBV9 and J is TRBJ1-2; tentatively, D is TRBD1 (5 bases). Sequenced sample: CD4+ T cells from blood. CDR3: CASSVETGVRGYTF. In DNA form, the CDR3 reads TGTGCCAGCAGCGTAGAAACAGGTGTGCGTGGCTACACCTTC.